Listed below are T cell receptor beta chains from one sample, sequenced in a study of blood T cell repertoires in COVID-19. Some clones are missing from TCRdb's copy, which holds only in-frame ones; the method was immunoSEQ multiplex PCR. The repertoire holds about 43,000 clones, with 82% as singletons. Sequencing was performed on peripheral blood. These receptors were obtained from a woman aged 60-70 years with acute or convalescent COVID-19. Both conserved end residues are part of each CDR3. D genes are given only for firm matches. A row's size may be missing; if present it is once, few, many or a size class.

d_call: TRBD2
j_call: TRBJ2-7
clone_size: -
v_call: TRBV27
cdr3_aa: CASSFGGSSDEQYF
cdr3_nt: TGTGCCAGCAGTTTCGGGGGGTCGTCGGACGAGCAGTACTTC

d_call: TRBD1
j_call: TRBJ2-7
clone_size: -
v_call: TRBV30
cdr3_aa: CACQRTGDEQYF
cdr3_nt: TGTGCCTGCCAAAGGACAGGGGACGAGCAGTACTTC

d_call: -
j_call: TRBJ2-1
clone_size: -
v_call: TRBV18
cdr3_aa: CASSPPLGVEQFF
cdr3_nt: TGTGCCAGCTCACCACCACTCGGGGTTGAGCAGTTCTTC

d_call: TRBD2
j_call: TRBJ2-2
clone_size: -
v_call: TRBV7-2
cdr3_aa: CASSLAGLAASTGELFF
cdr3_nt: TGTGCCAGCAGCTTAGCGGGACTAGCGGCCAGCACCGGGGAGCTGTTTTTT

d_call: -
j_call: TRBJ1-5
clone_size: -
v_call: TRBV5-5
cdr3_aa: CASSLDSYSNQPQHF
cdr3_nt: TGTGCCAGCAGCTTGGACAGTTATAGCAATCAGCCCCAGCATTTT

d_call: -
j_call: TRBJ2-1
clone_size: once
v_call: TRBV19
cdr3_aa: CASSSPGLYNEQFF
cdr3_nt: TGTGCCAGTAGTTCCCCCGGTCTATACAATGAGCAGTTCTTC

d_call: TRBD1
j_call: TRBJ1-2
clone_size: -
v_call: TRBV30
cdr3_aa: CAWVGDRAGYGYTF
cdr3_nt: TGTGCCTGGGTCGGAGACAGGGCGGGCTATGGCTACACCTTC

d_call: -
j_call: TRBJ2-7
clone_size: few
v_call: TRBV6-5
cdr3_aa: CASRGRGQIYEQYF
cdr3_nt: TGTGCCAGCAGGGGAAGAGGACAGATATACGAGCAGTACTTC

d_call: -
j_call: TRBJ1-2
clone_size: -
v_call: TRBV18
cdr3_aa: CASSPQIGGSTF
cdr3_nt: TGTGCCAGCTCCCCCCAAATTGGGGGGAGCACCTTC

d_call: TRBD1
j_call: TRBJ2-7
clone_size: -
v_call: TRBV5-1
cdr3_aa: CASSETGRGEQYF
cdr3_nt: TGCGCCAGCAGCGAGACAGGGAGAGGCGAGCAGTACTTC

d_call: -
j_call: TRBJ2-3
clone_size: -
v_call: TRBV5-6
cdr3_aa: CASSLVVPDTQYF
cdr3_nt: TGTGCCAGCAGCTTGGTTGTTCCTGATACGCAGTATTTT